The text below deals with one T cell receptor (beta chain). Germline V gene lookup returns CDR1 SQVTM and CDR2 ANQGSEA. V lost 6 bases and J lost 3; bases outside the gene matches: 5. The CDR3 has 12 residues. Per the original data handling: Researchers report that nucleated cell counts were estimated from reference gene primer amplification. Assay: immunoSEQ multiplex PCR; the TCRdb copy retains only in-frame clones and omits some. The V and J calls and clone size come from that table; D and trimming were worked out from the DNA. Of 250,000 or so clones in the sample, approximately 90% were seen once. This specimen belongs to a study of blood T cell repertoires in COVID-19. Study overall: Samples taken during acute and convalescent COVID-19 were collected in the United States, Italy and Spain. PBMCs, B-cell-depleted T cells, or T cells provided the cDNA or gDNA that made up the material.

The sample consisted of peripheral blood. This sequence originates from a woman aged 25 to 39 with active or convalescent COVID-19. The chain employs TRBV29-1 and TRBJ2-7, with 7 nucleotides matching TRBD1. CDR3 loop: CSVAQGVYEQYF. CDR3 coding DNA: TGCAGCGTGGCTCAGGGGGTCTACGAGCAGTACTTC.